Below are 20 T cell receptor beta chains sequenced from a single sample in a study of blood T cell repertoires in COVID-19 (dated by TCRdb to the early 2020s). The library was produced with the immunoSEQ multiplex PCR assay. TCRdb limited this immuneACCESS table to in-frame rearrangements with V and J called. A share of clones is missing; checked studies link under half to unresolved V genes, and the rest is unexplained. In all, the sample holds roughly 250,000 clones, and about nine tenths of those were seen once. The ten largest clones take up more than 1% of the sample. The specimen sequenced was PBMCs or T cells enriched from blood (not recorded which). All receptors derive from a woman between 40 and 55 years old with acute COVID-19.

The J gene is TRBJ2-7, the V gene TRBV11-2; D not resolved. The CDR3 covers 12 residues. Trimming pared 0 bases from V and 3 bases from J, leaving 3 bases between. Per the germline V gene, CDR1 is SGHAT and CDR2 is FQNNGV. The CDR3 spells CASSLDHYEQYF. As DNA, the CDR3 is TGTGCCAGCAGCTTAGACCACTACGAGCAGTACTTC. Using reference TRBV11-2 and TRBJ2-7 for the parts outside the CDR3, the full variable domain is EAGVAQSPRYKIIEKRQSVAFWCNPISGHATLYWYQQILGQGPKLLIQFQNNGVVDDSQLPKDRFSAERLKGVDSTLKIQPAKLEDSAVYLCASSLDHYEQYFGPGTRLTVT.

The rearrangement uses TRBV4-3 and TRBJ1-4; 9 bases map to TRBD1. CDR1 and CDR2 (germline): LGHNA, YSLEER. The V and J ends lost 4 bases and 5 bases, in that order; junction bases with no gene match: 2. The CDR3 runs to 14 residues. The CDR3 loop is CASSPTGGNEKLFF. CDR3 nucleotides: TGCGCCAGCAGCCCGACAGGGGGGAATGAAAAACTGTTTTTT.

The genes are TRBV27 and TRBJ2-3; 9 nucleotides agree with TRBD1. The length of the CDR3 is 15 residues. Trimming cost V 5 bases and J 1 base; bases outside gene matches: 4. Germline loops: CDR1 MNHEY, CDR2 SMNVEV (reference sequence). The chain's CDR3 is CASSTRQGGTDTQYF. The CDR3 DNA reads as TGTGCCAGCAGTACTAGACAGGGGGGCACAGATACGCAGTATTTT.

In DNA form, the CDR3 reads TGTGCCAGAAGCACAGGTGGGGGTAACAGGGCTGGGGCCAACGTCCTGACTTTC. Encoded protein: CARSTGGGNRAGANVLTF. J is TRBJ2-6 and V is TRBV5-3, with D possibly being TRBD1 (6 bases). TRBV5-3 is recorded as an ORF, its role being uncertain. V lost 4 bases, J lost 2 bases, and 19 bases lay in between. The length of the CDR3 is 18 residues.

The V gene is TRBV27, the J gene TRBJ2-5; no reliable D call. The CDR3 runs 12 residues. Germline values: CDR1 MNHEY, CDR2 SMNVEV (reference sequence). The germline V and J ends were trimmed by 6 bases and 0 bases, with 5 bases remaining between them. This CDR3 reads CASRSYQETQYF. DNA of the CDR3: TGTGCCAGCAGATCGTACCAAGAGACCCAGTACTTC.

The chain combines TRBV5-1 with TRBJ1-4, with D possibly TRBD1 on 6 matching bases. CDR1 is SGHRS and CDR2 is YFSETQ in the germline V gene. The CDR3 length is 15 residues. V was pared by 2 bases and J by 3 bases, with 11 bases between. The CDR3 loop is CASSFQGGSNEKLFF. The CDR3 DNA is TGCGCCAGCAGCTTTCAAGGGGGTTCTAATGAAAAACTGTTTTTT.

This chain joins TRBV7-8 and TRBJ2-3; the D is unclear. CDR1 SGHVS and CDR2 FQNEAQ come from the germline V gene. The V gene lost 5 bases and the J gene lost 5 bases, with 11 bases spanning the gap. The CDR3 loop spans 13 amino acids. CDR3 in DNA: TGTGCCAGCAGCCTACCGACGGGAGATACGCAGTATTTT. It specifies CASSLPTGDTQYF.

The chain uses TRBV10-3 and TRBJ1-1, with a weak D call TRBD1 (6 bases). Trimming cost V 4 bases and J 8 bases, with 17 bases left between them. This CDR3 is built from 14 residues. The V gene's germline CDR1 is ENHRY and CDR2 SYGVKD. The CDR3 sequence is CAISASTGSDEAFF. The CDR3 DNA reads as TGTGCCATCAGTGCTTCAACAGGGTCAGACGAAGCTTTCTTT.

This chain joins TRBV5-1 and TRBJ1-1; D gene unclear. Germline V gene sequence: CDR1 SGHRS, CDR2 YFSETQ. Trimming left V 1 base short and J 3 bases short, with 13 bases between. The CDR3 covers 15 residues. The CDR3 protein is CASSLWSQAYTEAFF. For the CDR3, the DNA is TGCGCCAGCAGCTTGTGGTCCCAGGCCTACACTGAAGCTTTCTTT.

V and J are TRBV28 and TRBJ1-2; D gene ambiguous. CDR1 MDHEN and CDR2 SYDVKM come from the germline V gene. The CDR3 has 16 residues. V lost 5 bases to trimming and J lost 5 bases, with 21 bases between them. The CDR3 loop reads CASSGSDGKGWYGYTF. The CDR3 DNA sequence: TGTGCCAGCAGTGGTTCGGACGGGAAAGGGTGGTATGGCTACACCTTC.

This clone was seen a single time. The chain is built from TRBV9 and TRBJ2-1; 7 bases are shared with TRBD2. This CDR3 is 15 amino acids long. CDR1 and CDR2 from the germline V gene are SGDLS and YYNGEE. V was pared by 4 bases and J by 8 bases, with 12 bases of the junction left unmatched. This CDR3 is CASSRTPLTSDEQFF. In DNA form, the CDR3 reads TGTGCCAGCAGCCGGACCCCCCTAACTAGCGATGAGCAGTTCTTC.

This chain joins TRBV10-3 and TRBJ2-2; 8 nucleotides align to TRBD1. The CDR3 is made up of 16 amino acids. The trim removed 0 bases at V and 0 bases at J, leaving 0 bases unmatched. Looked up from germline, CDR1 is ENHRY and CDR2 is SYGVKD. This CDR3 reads CAISESTGANTGELFF. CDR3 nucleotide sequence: TGTGCCATCAGTGAGTCGACAGGGGCGAACACCGGGGAGCTGTTTTTT.

The DNA for the CDR3 is TGTGCCAGCTTCTTGGGGGGCTATGGCTACACCTTC. Amino acid sequence: CASFLGGYGYTF. The chain links TRBV28 to TRBJ1-2; the D gene is possibly TRBD1 (5 bases). Germline V gives CDR1 MDHEN, CDR2 SYDVKM. Trimming shortened V by 8 bases and J by 4 bases, and 11 bases separated the two germline ends. The CDR3 runs 12 residues.

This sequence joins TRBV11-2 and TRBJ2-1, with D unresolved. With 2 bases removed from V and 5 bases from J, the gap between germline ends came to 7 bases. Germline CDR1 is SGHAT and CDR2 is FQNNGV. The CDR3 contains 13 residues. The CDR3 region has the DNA TGTGCCAGCAGCTTATCCCCTAACAATGAGCAGTTCTTC. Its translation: CASSLSPNNEQFF.

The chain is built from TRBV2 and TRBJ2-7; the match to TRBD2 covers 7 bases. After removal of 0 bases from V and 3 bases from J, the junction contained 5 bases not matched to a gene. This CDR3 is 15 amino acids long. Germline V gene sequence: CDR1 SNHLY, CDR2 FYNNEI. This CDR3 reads CASSEAQRGIYEQYF. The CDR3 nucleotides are TGTGCCAGCAGTGAAGCCCAGCGGGGTATCTACGAGCAGTACTTC. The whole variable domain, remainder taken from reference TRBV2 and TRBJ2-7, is EPEVTQTPSHQVTQMGQEVILRCVPISNHLYFYWYRQILGQKVEFLVSFYNNEISEKSEIFDDQFSVERPDGSNFTLKIRSTKLEDSAMYFCASSEAQRGIYEQYFGPGTRLTVT.

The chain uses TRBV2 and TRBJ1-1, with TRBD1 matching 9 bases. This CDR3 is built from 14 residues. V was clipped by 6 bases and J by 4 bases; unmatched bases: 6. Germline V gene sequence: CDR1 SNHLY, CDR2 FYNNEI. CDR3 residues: CASRLGQGFTEAFF. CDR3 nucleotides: TGTGCCAGCAGGTTGGGACAGGGCTTCACTGAAGCTTTCTTT.

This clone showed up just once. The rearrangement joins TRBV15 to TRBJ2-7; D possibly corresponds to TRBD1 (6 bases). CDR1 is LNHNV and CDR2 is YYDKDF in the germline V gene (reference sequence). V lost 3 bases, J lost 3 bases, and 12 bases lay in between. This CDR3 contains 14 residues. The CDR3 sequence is CATSRAGDFYEQYV. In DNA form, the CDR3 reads TGTGCCACCAGCAGGGCAGGGGATTTCTACGAGCAGTACGTC.

The CDR3 is CASSADFGPSNQPQHF. The CDR3 DNA reads TGTGCCAGCAGCGCTGATTTTGGCCCTAGCAATCAGCCCCAGCATTTT. This chain links TRBV2 with TRBJ1-5; D is undetermined. CDR3 length: 16 residues. Trimming took off 6 bases at V and 0 bases at J, with 15 bases between the two ends. CDR1 and CDR2 from the germline V gene are SNHLY and FYNNEI.

The CDR3 here is CASSLAGLSYEQYV. In DNA form, the CDR3 reads TGTGCCAGCAGCTTAGCAGGACTCAGCTACGAGCAGTACGTC. V gene TRBV11-2 combines with J gene TRBJ2-7; tentative D call: TRBD2 (5 bases). Trimming took off 1 base at V and 3 bases at J, with 10 bases between the two ends. The CDR3 is 14 amino acids. The germline V gene has CDR1 SGHAT and CDR2 FQNNGV.

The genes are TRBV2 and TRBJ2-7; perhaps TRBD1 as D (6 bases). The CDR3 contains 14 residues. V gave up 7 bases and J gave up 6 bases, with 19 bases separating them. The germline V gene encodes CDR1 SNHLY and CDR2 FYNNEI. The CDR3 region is CASTRQTGTSEQYF. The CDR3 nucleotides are TGTGCCAGCACCCGTCAGACAGGTACCTCCGAGCAGTACTTC.